Listed below are T cell receptor beta chains from one sample, sequenced in a study of blood T cell repertoires in COVID-19. TCRdb's copy holds only in-frame clones and misses some; the assay was immunoSEQ multiplex PCR. The sample lists about 46,000 clones, around 83% occurring once. Sequenced input: peripheral blood. The receptors shown here come from a man aged 55 to 70 with active COVID-19. The CDR3 runs from the conserved cysteine through the conserved F or W. A D gene is named only where the DNA matches it firmly. Not all rows give a size; the values are once, few, many and, for expanded clones, a class.

TRBD1,TRBJ2-7,.,TRBV15,TGTGCCACCAGCGGGGTGGGGACAGCTGCGTACGAGCAGTACTTC,CATSGVGTAAYEQYF
TRBD2,TRBJ2-2,.,TRBV5-1,TGCGCCAGCAGCTTGTTAGCGGGAGGGGCGAACACCGGGGAGCTGTTTTTT,CASSLLAGGANTGELFF
TRBD2,TRBJ2-1,.,TRBV14,TGTGCCAGCAGCCGGAGGACTAGCGGGTACAATGAGCAGTTCTTC,CASSRRTSGYNEQFF
TRBD1,TRBJ2-4,once,TRBV27,TGTGCCAGCAGTTCCGGACAGGGGTTGACCCTAGCCAAAAACATTCAGTACTTC,CASSSGQGLTLAKNIQYF
TRBD1,TRBJ2-3,.,TRBV5-6,TGTGCCAGCAGCTTCGGAAGGCAGGGGGCAAATACGCAGTATTTT,CASSFGRQGANTQYF
TRBD1,TRBJ1-1,once,TRBV6-6,TGTGCCAGCAGTGGACAGGGCCGCGAAGGGGAAGCTTTCTTT,CASSGQGREGEAFF
TRBD1,TRBJ2-7,.,TRBV6-5,TGTGCCAGCACTAACCGGGACAGGGGTCAGGACGAGCAGTACTTC,CASTNRDRGQDEQYF
.,TRBJ1-2,once,TRBV11-2,TGTGCCAGCAGCTTAGAGGCCTATGGCTACACCTTC,CASSLEAYGYTF
.,TRBJ2-2,once,TRBV6-2/TRBV6-3,TGTGCCAGCAGTTCGGTACTGAACACCGGGGAGCTGTTTTTT,CASSSVLNTGELFF
.,TRBJ2-2,medium-sized,TRBV19,TGTGCCAGTAAGGGCCTAGCGATTAGCACCGGGGAGCTGTTTTTT,CASKGLAISTGELFF
.,TRBJ1-6,.,TRBV19,TGTGCCAGTAGTCCCCGTGATAGCTCCTATAATTCACCCCTCCACTTT,CASSPRDSSYNSPLHF